This TCR beta chain originates from a study of OX40 agonist ivuxolimab in advanced cancers. Whole-study context: Dose-escalation patients suffered from hepatocellular carcinoma, melanoma, renal cell or head and neck cancer. Partial responses occurred in Three dose-escalation patients, one with hepatocellular carcinoma and two with cutaneous melanoma. General study points: Partly responding patients at 0.1-3.0 mg/kg showed some of the smallest clonal expansion. Expanded clones were, on average, more numerous among CD8+ T cells than CD4+.

Assay: immunoSEQ multiplex PCR; the TCRdb copy retains only in-frame clones and omits some. The sample holds about 34,000 clones, approximately 78% seen once. Points on this clone: Its antigen is currently unknown.

Looked up from germline, CDR1 is SGHTA and CDR2 is FQGTGA. V lost 5 bases and J 5 bases, leaving 22 bases between the germline ends. CDR3 length: 17 residues. The source was CD4+ or CD8+ T cells sorted from blood, collected in a trial of the OX40 agonist ivuxolimab. J is TRBJ2-1 and V is TRBV7-3, with D maybe TRBD2 (6 bases). The sequence came from an adult with an advanced solid tumor such as melanoma, head and neck, liver or kidney cancer. The CDR3 DNA sequence: TGTGCCAGCAGCCAATTCCCCGGGGGAGCTGGGAACAATGAGCAGTTCTTC. It yields the protein CASSQFPGGAGNNEQFF.